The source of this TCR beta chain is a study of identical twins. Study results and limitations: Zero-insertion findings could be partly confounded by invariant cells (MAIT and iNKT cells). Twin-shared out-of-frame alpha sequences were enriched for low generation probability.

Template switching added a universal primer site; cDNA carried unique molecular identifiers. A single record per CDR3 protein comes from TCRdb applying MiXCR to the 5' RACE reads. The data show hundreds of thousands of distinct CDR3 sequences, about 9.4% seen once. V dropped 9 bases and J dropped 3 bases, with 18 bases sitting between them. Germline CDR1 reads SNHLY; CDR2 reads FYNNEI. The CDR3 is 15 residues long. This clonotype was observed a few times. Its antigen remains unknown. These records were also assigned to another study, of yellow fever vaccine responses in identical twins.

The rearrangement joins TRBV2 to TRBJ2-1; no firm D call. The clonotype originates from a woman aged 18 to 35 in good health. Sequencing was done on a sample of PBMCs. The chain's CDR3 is CASSESRSVYNEQFF. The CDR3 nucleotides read TGTGCCAGTTCAGAGTCACGATCCGTCTACAATGAGCAGTTCTTC. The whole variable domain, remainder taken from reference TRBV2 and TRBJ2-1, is EPEVTQTPSHQVTQMGQEVILRCVPISNHLYFYWYRQILGQKVEFLVSFYNNEISEKSEIFDDQFSVERPDGSNFTLKIRSTKLEDSAMYFCASSESRSVYNEQFFGPGTRLTVL.